This paragraph reports one T cell receptor beta chain. This sample was included in a study of Ad26.COV2.S vaccination and SARS-CoV-2 variants. Profiling relied on immunoSEQ multiplex PCR, and the TCRdb table lists in-frame clones only, not all of them. The sample lists 440,000 or so clones, around 92% seen once, with around 1.7% in the top ten. As to treatment: about 20 received Ad26.COV2.S at low or high dose, single or two shots; 5 received placebo; per-sample allocation not given. Following the first vaccine or placebo injection, samples were taken on day 63. V shed 4 bases, J shed 4 bases, and the junction held 3 bases outside the gene matches. This CDR3 is 14 amino acids long. Germline V gene lookup returns CDR1 WSHSY and CDR2 SAAADI.

V and J are TRBV10-2 and TRBJ2-7, with 11 bases matching TRBD1. Here the sequenced sample was peripheral blood, taken in a trial of Ad26.COV2.S vaccine versus placebo. This clonotype was sampled from a person between 18 and 65 years old who received the Ad26.COV2.S COVID-19 vaccine or a placebo. In DNA form, the CDR3 reads TGCGCCAGCAGTGCCGGGACAGGGGGGTACGAGCAGTACTTC. Its protein is CASSAGTGGYEQYF.